The source of this T cell receptor (beta chain) is a study of cytomegalovirus exposure and HLA in healthy donors (dated by TCRdb to between 2016 and 2019). Context from the whole study: According to an earlier analysis of 550 to 700 of the donors, 150 million to 200 million T cells yielded 90 million to 130 million unique TCR beta sequences and approximately 300 Gb of sequence data. An early release that covered about 640 HLA-typed donors contained about 300 gigabases of sequencing data and tens of millions of unique TCR sequences. Of the roughly 400 genotyped donors, over 65% fell in the genetic ancestry cluster associated with self-reported Caucasian donors. The study aimed to test whether cataloging public T cell receptors could reveal signatures of past pathogen exposure. Using immunosequencing, the study profiled T cell repertoires from roughly 650 subjects and related those repertoires to cytomegalovirus serostatus. In addition to the first cohort of 666 subjects, a separate validation cohort of 130 or so different subjects was used. To predict cytomegalovirus infection status, the study combined high-throughput TCR immunosequencing, statistical association of individual TCRs with disease status, and machine learning. A later analysis re-examined previously published TCR beta repertoires from about 670 donors and added high-resolution HLA genotyping to investigate patterns of TCR occurrence. In the later analysis, no new phenotypic data were used to find candidate immune exposures; instead, reliance was placed on TCR beta sequences and their occurrence across donors. An earlier analysis of about 620 of the donors applied high-throughput TCR beta sequencing to assess whether each TCR beta V gene segment acted as functional or pseudogenic. Donor age, sex, ethnicity and CMV serostatus were collected together with the repertoire data. A later genetic analysis took genome-wide SNP genotypes for about 65% of the 666 donors and used that subset as a discovery cohort. All discovery cohort repertoires had been generated using a single sequencing platform. HLA typing covered class I and class II loci at four-digit resolution. The number of donors typed differed by locus, with roughly 620-640 for A, B, C, DRB1 and DQB1, around 500 for DQA1, approximately 570 for DPA1, and 472 for DPB1. Because of strong linkage in the cohort, five DR-DQ haplotypes were treated as single units for association and clustering. Among a few hundred genotyped donors of the cohort, an average of approximately 250,000 unique TCR beta nucleotide sequences were sequenced per donor, 15% to 20% of them non-productive. Summary of the overall study and its limitations: In a later analysis, most CMV-associated TCR beta chains were found to appear HLA-restricted, with HLA associations seemingly driven largely by CMV exposure. A cluster of highly shared sequence variants was judged likely to be a technical artifact of the sequencing pipeline. Correlated functional status among segregating V segments might reflect linkage disequilibrium, but an unknown experimental factor could not be ruled out. HLA typing was unavailable for some donors at each locus, so association tests used only the typed subset. V-gene and J-gene trimming of TCR beta chains was associated with a missense DCLRE1C variant in a later genetic analysis, and the association was replicated in an independent cohort. Because counts were too low, about 18 rarely observed V segments, including chromosome 9 orphons, were excluded from the earlier analysis of several hundred of the donors. In the study, 150 to 200 TCR beta chains were listed as associated with cytomegalovirus. A later analysis found that HLA-associated TCR beta chains were more clonally expanded and had lower generation probabilities than equally common non-associated chains. According to the authors, the approach could potentially be generalized to other disease states and immunological phenotypes. According to a later analysis, TCR association rates differed among HLA loci, with DRB1 alleles showing the most associated TCRs and HLA-C alleles showing the fewest. Sequencing depth was assumed to be roughly uniform across donors in the presence/absence analyses, though that assumption may not hold. Broadly in line with IMGT annotations, most TCR beta V segments showed up in productive rearrangements about 87% or about 30% of the time in an earlier analysis of around 550 of the donors. The classifier was reported to diagnose cytomegalovirus status with high specificity and sensitivity in both the original cohort and the validation cohort. Across donors, most TCR sequences were observed very rarely, whereas some public TCRs were present in many individuals. When HLA alleles, especially DR and DQ, strongly co-occurred, attributing TCR associations to individual alleles was difficult. A later analysis reported that several top co-occurrence clusters appeared linked to parvovirus B19, influenza, CMV and Epstein-Barr virus. A few of the identified cytomegalovirus-associated TCR beta chains were confirmed in vitro to be specific for cytomegalovirus antigens. Compared with the roughly 600-donor mean, donors in an Asian-associated ancestry cluster had fewer N-insertions in productive TCRs, according to a later genetic analysis. This cohort had only TCR beta chains sequenced, and the lack of alpha or paired-chain data limited which features could be detected. Some IMGT-functional V segments, including TRBV6-2 and TRBV6-3, could not be told apart with the 87-base-pair reads, so those segments were excluded. For the cohort, immune exposure information was limited to CMV serostatus. A further reported finding was that TCR beta sequences accurately predicted the HLA-A and HLA-B alleles for most subjects in the first cohort. At a false discovery rate of 0.05, a later analysis linked some 18,000 TCR beta sequences to specific HLA alleles.

Libraries were prepared through the immunoSEQ multiplex PCR assay. For the multiplex PCR, a mixture combining 60 forward primers for TCR Vbeta segments and 13 reverse primers for TCR Jbeta segments was used. A multiplex PCR assay on genomic DNA amplified the CDR3 region of rearranged TCR beta genes. The Illumina HiSeq System was used to sequence the amplified TCR beta libraries as 87-base-pair reads. The original pipeline was this. In a later analysis, tens of millions of unique TCR beta chains were counted across the approximately 640 repertoires, and about 10 million of these chains were shared by at least two donors. To remove PCR and sequencing errors, raw reads were error-corrected and collapsed into unique sequences using a nearest-neighbor algorithm that merged closely related sequences. CDR3 sequences were aligned to IMGT reference sequences to assign V, D and J gene segments. Each retained sequence needed at least a six-nucleotide match to both a V gene segment and a J gene segment. Rearrangements were called productive when the CDR3 lacked stop codons and stayed in frame with V and J; all others were non-productive. CDR3 was defined by IMGT convention, running from the second conserved V-encoded cysteine to the conserved J-encoded phenylalanine. The earlier analysis of 500 to 750 of the donors excluded any sequence lacking an unambiguous match to a single V gene segment. In an earlier analysis of a few hundred of the donors, V segments were called functional above 56.7% productive rearrangements and were called segregating when the between-donor standard deviation exceeded 5%. A statistical classification framework was built for diagnosing cytomegalovirus status from the catalog of TCR beta chain sequences. In a later analysis, TCR nucleotide sequences were compared against IMGT/GENE-DB human TR gene sequences so that V and J genes could be assigned. The TCRdist pipeline was used in a later analysis to assign CDR3 sequences and most-parsimonious VDJ recombination scenarios. A later analysis defined each TCR beta chain by its CDR3 amino acid sequence plus V-gene family, and excluded reads lacking a unique V-gene family. In a later analysis, approximately 590 highly shared, low-generation-probability nucleotide sequences were removed to address suspected cross-contamination and a sequencing artifact. A later analysis calculated a clonal expansion index for each public chain from normalized within-repertoire ranks of inferred template counts. Generation probabilities in a later analysis came from a VDJ recombination model fitted to out-of-frame rearrangements, and those results were checked against IGoR. In a later analysis, hypergeometric tests were used to score TCR-TCR, TCR-HLA and TCR-CMV co-occurrence, with a repertoire-size bias correction applied to TCR pairs. False discovery rates were estimated in a later analysis by permuting HLA or CMV assignments 20 times. In a later analysis, co-occurring TCRs were grouped using DBSCAN, with TCRdist sequence similarity added in when clustering inside HLA-allele-positive subsets. Co-occurrence clustering excluded repertoires with fewer than 30,000 or more than 120,000 public chains, plus five with anomalous nucleotide sharing. As stored in TCRdb, this immuneACCESS dataset retains in-frame rearrangements with V and J assigned. A fraction of the clones does not appear; measured against another copy, unresolved V genes explain less than half of the discrepancy, and the remainder lacks a known reason. D and trimming come from the DNA, and the V and J calls and clone size come from that table. A total of some 100,000 clones appear in this sample, roughly 70% of them only once. 8.5% to 12% of the sample is taken by the ten largest.

A word on this clone: Its antigen target is currently unknown. Base qualities are not at hand, and no much larger clone is one base apart.

Based on the germline V gene (reference sequence), the CDR1 and CDR2 sequences are GTSNPN and SVGIG. Measured from the cysteine to the phenylalanine, the CDR3 is 11 residues long. The kept DNA is CDR3 alone, 33 bases in frame from the first base. V is cut by 5 bases and J by 2 bases, and the space between the germline ends is 7 bases. In total, roughly 670 healthy bone marrow donors made up the cohort. At the time of sampling, all cohort members were nominally healthy, though unrecorded immune exposures were likely present. The donor tested CMV seronegative, placing the donor among the approximately 360 seronegative members of the cohort. Every donor gave a peripheral blood sample, and the peripheral blood mononuclear cells from that sample were used for TCR beta sequencing. The Qiagen DNeasy Blood Extraction Kit was used to extract genomic DNA from the blood cell samples.

This clonotype was sampled from a man between 50 and 59 years old in good health and CMV-seronegative. The specimen sequenced was PBMCs. The chain is assembled from TRBV30 and TRBJ2-7; a tentative D match to TRBD2 spans 6 bases. The CDR3 has the sequence CAWGGTYEQYF. The nucleotides read TGTGCCTGGGGCGGGACCTACGAGCAGTACTTC.